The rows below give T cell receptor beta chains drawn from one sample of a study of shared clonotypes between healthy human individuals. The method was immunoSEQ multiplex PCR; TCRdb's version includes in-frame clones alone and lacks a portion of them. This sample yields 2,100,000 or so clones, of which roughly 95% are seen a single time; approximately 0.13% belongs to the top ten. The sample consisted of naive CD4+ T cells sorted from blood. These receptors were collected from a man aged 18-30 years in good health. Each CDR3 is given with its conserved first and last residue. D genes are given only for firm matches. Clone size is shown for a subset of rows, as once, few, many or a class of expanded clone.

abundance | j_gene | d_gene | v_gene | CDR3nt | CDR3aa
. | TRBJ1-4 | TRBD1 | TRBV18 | TGTGCCAGCTCATCGGGACAGGGGAATGAAAAACTGTTTTTT | CASSSGQGNEKLFF
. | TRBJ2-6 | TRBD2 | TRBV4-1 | TGCGCCAGCAGCCTCCGGACTAGCGGAACATCTGGGGCCAACGTCCTGACTTTC | CASSLRTSGTSGANVLTF
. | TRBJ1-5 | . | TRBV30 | TGTGCCTCCCAAGGGGTACATAATCAGCCCCAGCATTTT | CASQGVHNQPQHF
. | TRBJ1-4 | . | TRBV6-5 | TGTGCCAGCACCGGACTGGGAACTAATGAAAAACTGTTTTTT | CASTGLGTNEKLFF
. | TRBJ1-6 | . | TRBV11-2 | TGTGCCAGCAGCCCCCATAGCGCCTATAATTCACCCCTCCACTTT | CASSPHSAYNSPLHF
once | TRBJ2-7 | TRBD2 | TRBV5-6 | TGTGCCAGCAGCTTGGATTCGGGACTAGCGGGAAGAATGAACTTC | CASSLDSGLAGRMNF
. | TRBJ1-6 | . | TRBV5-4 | TGTGCCAGCAGCTTGAATCTACAGGGATCGAGTAATTCACCCCTCCACTTT | CASSLNLQGSSNSPLHF
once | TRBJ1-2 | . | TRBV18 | TGTGCCAGCTCACTCGAAGTCGGGGGGCAGACGGCTGGCTACACCTTC | CASSLEVGGQTAGYTF
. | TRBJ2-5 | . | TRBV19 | TGTGCCAGTAGTCCTAGACCTGGTGGGTCGGAGACCCAGTACTTC | CASSPRPGGSETQYF
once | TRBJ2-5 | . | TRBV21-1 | TGTGCCAGCAGCAAACTCAATCATCTAAACAGGGCAGAGACCCAGTACTTC | CASSKLNHLNRAETQYF
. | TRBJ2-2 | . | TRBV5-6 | TGTGCCAGCTTCGGTTACAGGGAAACCGGGGAGCTGTTTTTT | CASFGYRETGELFF
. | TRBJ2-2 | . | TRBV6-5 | TGTGCCAGCAGAGGACTTAACACCGGGGAGCTGTTTTTT | CASRGLNTGELFF
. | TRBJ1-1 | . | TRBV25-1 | TGTGCCAGCGGGTCGACAGGAGTTTTGAACACTGAAGCTTTCTTT | CASGSTGVLNTEAFF
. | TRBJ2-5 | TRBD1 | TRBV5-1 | TGCGCCAGCAGCTTACAGGGGGCGGAAAAGACCCAGTACTTC | CASSLQGAEKTQYF
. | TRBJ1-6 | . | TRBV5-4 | TGTGCCAGCAGCTTTGACAGTCCTCAACCCCTCCACTTT | CASSFDSPQPLHF
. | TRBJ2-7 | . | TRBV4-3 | TGCGCCAGCAGCCAAGAAAACAGGGCCACCTACGAGCAGTACTTC | CASSQENRATYEQYF
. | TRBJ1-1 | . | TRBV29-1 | TGCAGCGCAGAAGGACAGCAGAACACTGAAGCTTTCTTT | CSAEGQQNTEAFF
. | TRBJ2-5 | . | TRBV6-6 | TGTGCCAGCAGTTCCATATACGTTGGGGACCAGTACTTC | CASSSIYVGDQYF
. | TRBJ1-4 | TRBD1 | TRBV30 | TGTGCCTCCAAGCGTAGGGGGCGGAATGAAAAACTGTTTTTT | CASKRRGRNEKLFF
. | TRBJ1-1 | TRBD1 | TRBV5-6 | TGTGCCAGCAGCGCGCCCAGGGGGCTAACGAACACTGAAGCTTTCTTT | CASSAPRGLTNTEAFF
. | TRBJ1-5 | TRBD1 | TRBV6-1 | TGTGCCAGCAGTGTGAACAGGGGCTGGGATCAGCCCCAGCATTTT | CASSVNRGWDQPQHF
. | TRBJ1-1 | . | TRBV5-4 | TGTGCCAGCGGGATTTGGTCCGGCAACACTGAAGCTTTCTTT | CASGIWSGNTEAFF
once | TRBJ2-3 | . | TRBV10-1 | TGCGCCAGCAGTGAGCCGAATTCAGATACGCAGTATTTT | CASSEPNSDTQYF
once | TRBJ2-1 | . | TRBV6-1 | TGTGCCAGCAGTGAAGAGAGGGGGTCCCATGAGCAGTTCTTC | CASSEERGSHEQFF
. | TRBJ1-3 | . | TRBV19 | TGTGCCAGTAGGGACAGTCCCTACTCTGGAAACACCATATATTTT | CASRDSPYSGNTIYF
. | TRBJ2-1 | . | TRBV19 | TGTGCCAGTAGTCCCTGGAGAGGAAATGAGCAGTTCTTC | CASSPWRGNEQFF
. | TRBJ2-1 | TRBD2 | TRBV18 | TGTGCCAGCTCACCTGGACTAGCGGCCAACAATGAGCAGTTCTTC | CASSPGLAANNEQFF
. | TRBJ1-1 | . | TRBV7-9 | TGTGCCAGCAGCCGTGACACAGGGTTTTGGACTGAAGCTTTCTTT | CASSRDTGFWTEAFF
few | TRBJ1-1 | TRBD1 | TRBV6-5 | TGTGCCAGCAGCCCCACAGGGGGCACTGAAGCTTTCTTT | CASSPTGGTEAFF
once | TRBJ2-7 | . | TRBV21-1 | TGTGCCAGCAGCAAAGGGCCTTTTTGCCTAGTCGACTCCTACGAGCAGTACTTC | CASSKGPFCLVDSYEQYF
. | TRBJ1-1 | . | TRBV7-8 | TGTGCCAGCAGCGCCCGTCAGAACACTGAAGCTTTCTTT | CASSARQNTEAFF
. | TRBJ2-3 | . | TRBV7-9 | TGTGCCAGCAGCCCTGATGTACGGAGCACAGATACGCAGTATTTT | CASSPDVRSTDTQYF
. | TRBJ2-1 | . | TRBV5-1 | TGCGCCAGCAGCCAGGGGTCCGGGACTGGATACAATGAGCAGTTCTTC | CASSQGSGTGYNEQFF
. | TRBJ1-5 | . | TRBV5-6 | TGTGCCAGCAGCCAGCTTGACCAGAGGGGCAATCAGCCCCAGCATTTT | CASSQLDQRGNQPQHF
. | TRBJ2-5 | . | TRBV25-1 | TGTGCCAGCAGCGCGGCGGGGACCCAAGAGACCCAGTACTTC | CASSAAGTQETQYF
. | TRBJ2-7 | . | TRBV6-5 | TGTGCCAGCAGTTCCACAGGGTTCGGGCAGTACTTC | CASSSTGFGQYF
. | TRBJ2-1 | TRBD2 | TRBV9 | TGTGCCAGCAGCGTAGGCTTGGAGACTAGCGGGAGTAGTGAGCAGTTCTTC | CASSVGLETSGSSEQFF
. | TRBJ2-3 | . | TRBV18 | TGTGCCAGCTCACCAAATCCAGCGGATACGCAGTATTTT | CASSPNPADTQYF
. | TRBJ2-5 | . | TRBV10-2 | TGCGCCAGCAGAGCGGCAGGGTCAGAGACCCAGTACTTC | CASRAAGSETQYF
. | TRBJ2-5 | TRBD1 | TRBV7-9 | TGTGCCAGCAGCTTTGGGGACAGGGGGCAAGAGACCCAGTACTTC | CASSFGDRGQETQYF
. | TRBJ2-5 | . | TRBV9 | TGTGCCAGCAGCGTAGCTCCCCGGCAGGGAGAGACCCAGTACTTC | CASSVAPRQGETQYF
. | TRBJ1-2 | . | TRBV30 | TGTGCCTGGAGTGGGGAGGGCTATGGCTACACCTTC | CAWSGEGYGYTF
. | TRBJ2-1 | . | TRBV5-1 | TGCGCCAGCAGCTTGAACCAGAATGAGCAGTTCTTC | CASSLNQNEQFF
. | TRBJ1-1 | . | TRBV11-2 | TGTGCCAGCAGCTTAGAGGCGCCATACACTGAAGCTTTCTTT | CASSLEAPYTEAFF
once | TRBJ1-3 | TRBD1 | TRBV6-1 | TGTGCCAGCACCCTCACAGGGGACTCTGGAAACACCATATATTTT | CASTLTGDSGNTIYF
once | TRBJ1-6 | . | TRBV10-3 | TGTGCCATCAGTGAGGGGGGGTCCTCCAATTCACCCCTCCACTTT | CAISEGGSSNSPLHF
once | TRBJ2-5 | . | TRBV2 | TGTGCCAGTATAGCGGACCAAGAGACCCAGTACTTC | CASIADQETQYF
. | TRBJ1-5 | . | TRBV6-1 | TGTGCCAGCAGTGAGGGTCCTTATAGCAATCAGCCCCAGCATTTT | CASSEGPYSNQPQHF
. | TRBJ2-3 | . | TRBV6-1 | TGTGCCAGCAGTGAGAACAGGGCTAGCACAGATACGCAGTATTTT | CASSENRASTDTQYF
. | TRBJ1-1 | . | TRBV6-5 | TGTGCCAGCAGTTACTCGGCCGGGGTCGCTGAAGCTTTCTTT | CASSYSAGVAEAFF
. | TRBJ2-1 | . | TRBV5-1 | TGCGCCAGCAGACCGACGCGGGACAGCTACAATGAGCAGTTCTTC | CASRPTRDSYNEQFF
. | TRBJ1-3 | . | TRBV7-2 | TGTGCCAGCAGCTTATCAGGGGGAAACACCATATATTTT | CASSLSGGNTIYF
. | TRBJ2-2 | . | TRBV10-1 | TGCGCCAGCAGCGGGATGGGGGAGCTGTTTTTT | CASSGMGELFF
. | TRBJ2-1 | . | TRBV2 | TGTGCCAGCAGTGGGGATGGGAATGAGCAGTTCTTC | CASSGDGNEQFF
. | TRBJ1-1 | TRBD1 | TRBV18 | TGTGCCAGCTCCCACAGGGGCTTTAACACTGAAGCTTTCTTT | CASSHRGFNTEAFF